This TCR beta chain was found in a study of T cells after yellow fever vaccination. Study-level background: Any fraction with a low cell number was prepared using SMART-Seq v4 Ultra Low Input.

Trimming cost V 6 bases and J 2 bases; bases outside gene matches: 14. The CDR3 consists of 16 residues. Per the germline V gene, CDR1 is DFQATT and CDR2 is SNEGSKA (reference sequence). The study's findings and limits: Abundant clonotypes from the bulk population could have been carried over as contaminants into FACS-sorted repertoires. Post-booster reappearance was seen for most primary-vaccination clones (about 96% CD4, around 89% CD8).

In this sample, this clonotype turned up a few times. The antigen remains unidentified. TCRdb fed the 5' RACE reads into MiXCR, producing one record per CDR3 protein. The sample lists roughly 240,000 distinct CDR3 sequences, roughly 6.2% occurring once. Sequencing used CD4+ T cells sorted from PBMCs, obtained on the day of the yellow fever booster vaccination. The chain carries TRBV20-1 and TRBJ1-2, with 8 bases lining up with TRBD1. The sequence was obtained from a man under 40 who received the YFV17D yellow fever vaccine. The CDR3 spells CSAAGTGTGQNYGYTF. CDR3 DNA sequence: TGCAGTGCAGCCGGAACCGGGACAGGCCAAAACTATGGCTACACCTTC.